Reported below is one T cell receptor (beta chain). Its antigen specificity is not known. There are no base qualities to consult, and no much larger clone falls within one base. The sample comes from a study of Tregs in tolerant kidney transplant recipients (dated by TCRdb to between 2018 and 2020). Turning to the overall study: The study applied TCRbeta sequencing to find donor-specific regulatory T cells before combined kidney and bone marrow transplantation and then followed those same cells after transplant. Several methods of expanding Tregs specific for an allogeneic donor were compared by TCRbeta repertoire sequencing in 3 healthy controls.

For TCRbeta CDR3 sequencing, genomic DNA from the sorted cells was extracted using the QIAGEN DNeasy Blood and Tissue Kit. High-throughput TCRbeta CDR3 sequencing was carried out commercially through immunoSEQ, with PCR amplification with bias correction and internal controls included. Concerning the study's data processing: Unique productive TCRbeta sequences were defined by CDR3 nucleotide sequence where primers matched, and otherwise by CDR3 amino acid sequence together with Vbeta and Jbeta genes. As a correction for sorting error, sequences shared between sorted populations at a frequency ratio of 2:1 or less were discarded, and the remaining shared sequences were assigned to the higher population. Donor-reactive sequences were defined as at least 5-fold expanded in CFSE-low cells versus unstimulated cells, with frequency of at least 0.01% in CFSE-low cells. Repertoire divergence was quantified by Jensen-Shannon divergence using the top 100 TCRbeta sequences ranked by frequency. When a sample had multiple sequencing runs, each run was corrected for sorting error separately and the runs were then pooled. As stored in TCRdb, this immuneACCESS dataset retains in-frame rearrangements with V and J assigned. A fraction of the clones does not appear; measured against another copy, unresolved V genes explain less than half of the discrepancy, and the remainder lacks a known reason. The DNA gave D and trimming, while V, J and clone size come from that table. This sample comprises about 68,000 clones, roughly 84% of them detected only once. Of the sample, about 4.7% is held by the ten largest clones.

Unstimulated Tregs (CD4+CD25+CD127-), CD4+ non-Tregs (CD4+CD25-), CD4 and CD8 cells were FACS-sorted from thawed PBMCs. Blood from healthy controls was obtained either from healthy volunteers or as purchased buffy coats. Healthy control blood was processed to PBMCs by Ficoll density gradient and cryopreserved, and patient PBMCs were collected before and after transplant. The paper as a whole reports these results and caveats: Expanding Tregs with activated donor B cells appeared to identify the most biologically relevant and donor-specific TCRbeta repertoire. Although technical replication error seemed to be minimal, the question of biological reproducibility was not addressed directly. The study was constrained by small patient numbers, and validation of the findings is required in larger populations and under other immunosuppression protocols.

The CDR3 starts with the cysteine, ends with the phenylalanine, and has 16 residues. Just the 48-base CDR3 DNA is kept, in frame starting at base 1. CDR1 and CDR2 are read off the germline V gene as MDHEN and SYDVKM. Germline trimming amounts to 5 bases on V and 9 bases on J, with 14 as the count of junction bases outside the gene matches. The sequence links TRBV28 to TRBJ2-1; 9 bases in the junction line up with TRBD2. This clonotype was obtained from a human donor in good health. Sequencing input: CD4+ T cells from blood. The CDR3 amino acid sequence is: CASSPGGASGTSEQFF. DNA sequence: TGTGCCAGCAGTCCAGGGGGGGCTAGCGGGACCAGTGAGCAGTTCTTC.